The following is a T cell receptor beta chain sequence with its context. No antigen is known for it. Germline V gene lookup returns CDR1 SGHTA and CDR2 FQGTGA. The CDR3 runs to 16 residues. V lost 8 bases, J lost 4 bases, and 14 bases stayed unmatched. The record originates from a study of cytomegalovirus exposure and HLA in healthy donors. Study conclusions and caveats: Overall, approximately 150 TCR beta chains were annotated as cytomegalovirus-associated. Versus the roughly 700-donor mean, an Asian-associated ancestry cluster reportedly showed fewer N-insertions in a later analysis.

13 Jbeta primers and 60 Vbeta primers were used for the PCR. Only in-frame clones appear in the TCRdb table, and some are missing; sequencing was by immunoSEQ multiplex PCR. The sample shows about 120,000 clones, about 80% of them seen only once. The chain has TRBV7-3 and TRBJ2-3, with 8 bases matching TRBD2. The specimen sequenced was PBMCs. The sequence derives from a female donor in good health and CMV-seronegative. CDR3 in DNA: TGTGCCAGCTCCCCTTCGGGGGGGGGCTTTCCAGATACGCAGTATTTT. It is translated as CASSPSGGGFPDTQYF.